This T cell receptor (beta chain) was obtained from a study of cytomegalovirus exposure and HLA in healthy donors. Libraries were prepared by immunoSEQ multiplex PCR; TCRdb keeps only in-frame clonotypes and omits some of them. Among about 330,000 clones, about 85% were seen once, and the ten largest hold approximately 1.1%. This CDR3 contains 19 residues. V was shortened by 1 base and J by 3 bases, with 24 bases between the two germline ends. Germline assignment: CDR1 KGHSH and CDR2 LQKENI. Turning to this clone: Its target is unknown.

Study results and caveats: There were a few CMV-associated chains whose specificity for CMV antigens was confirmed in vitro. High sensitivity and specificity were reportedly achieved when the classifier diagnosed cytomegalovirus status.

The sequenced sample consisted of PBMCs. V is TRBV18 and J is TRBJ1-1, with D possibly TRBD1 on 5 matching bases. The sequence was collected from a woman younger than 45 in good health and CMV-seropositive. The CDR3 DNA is TGTGCCAGCTCACCACAGGGCGGTTTAGTTGGGAGGGGTGACACTGAAGCTTTCTTT. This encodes CASSPQGGLVGRGDTEAFF. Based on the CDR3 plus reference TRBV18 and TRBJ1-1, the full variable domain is NAGVMQNPRHLVRRRGQEARLRCSPMKGHSHVYWYRQLPEEGLKFMVYLQKENIIDESGMPKERFSAEFPKEGPSILRIQQVVRGDSAAYFCASSPQGGLVGRGDTEAFFGQGTRLTVV.